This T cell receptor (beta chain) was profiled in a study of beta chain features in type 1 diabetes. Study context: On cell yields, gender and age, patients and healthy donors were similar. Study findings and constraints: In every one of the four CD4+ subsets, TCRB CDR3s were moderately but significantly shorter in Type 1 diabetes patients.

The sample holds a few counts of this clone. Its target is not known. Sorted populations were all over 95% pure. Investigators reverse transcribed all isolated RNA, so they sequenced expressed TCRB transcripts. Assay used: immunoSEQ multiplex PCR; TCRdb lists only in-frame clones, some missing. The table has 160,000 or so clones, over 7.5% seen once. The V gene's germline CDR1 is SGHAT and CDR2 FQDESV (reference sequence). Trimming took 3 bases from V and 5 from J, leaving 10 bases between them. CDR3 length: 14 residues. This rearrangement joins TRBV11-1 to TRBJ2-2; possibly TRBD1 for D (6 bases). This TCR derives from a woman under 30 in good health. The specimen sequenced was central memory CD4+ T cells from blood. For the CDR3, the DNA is TGTGCCAGCAGCTTCGGACAGCCAACCGGGGAGCTGTTTTTT. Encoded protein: CASSFGQPTGELFF.